Following are 10 T cell receptor beta chains from one sample sequenced in a study of shared clonotypes between healthy human individuals. TCRdb keeps only in-frame clones here, not all; method: immunoSEQ multiplex PCR. The sample lists under 1 million clones, about 96% occurring once. Naivety among CD8 cells was defined by CD45RO negativity and positive CCR7 selection, thereby excluding terminally differentiated effector memory CD45RA+ cells. The sample consisted of naive CD8+ T cells sorted from blood. All receptors derive from a man aged 25 to 45 in good health.

The rearrangement links TRBV14 to TRBJ2-1; unclear D gene. V was shortened by 0 bases and J by 7 bases, with 4 bases between the two germline ends. Germline CDR1 reads SGHDN; CDR2 reads FVKESK. This CDR3 contains 12 residues. The CDR3 region has the DNA TGTGCCAGCAGCCAAGAATGGAATGAGCAGTTCTTC. Amino acids: CASSQEWNEQFF.

The V call is TRBV4-1, the J call TRBJ2-7; TRBD1 aligns across 10 bases. Losses at the gene ends were 3 bases for V and 2 bases for J; bases not matched to a gene: 4. Germline values: CDR1 MGHRA, CDR2 YSYEKL. The CDR3 sequence is 15 residues long. CDR3 coding DNA: TGCGCCAGCAGCCATCTGGGACAGGGGACCTACGAGCAGTACTTC. Translation: CASSHLGQGTYEQYF.

This chain uses TRBV27 with TRBJ2-7; TRBD2 agrees at 15 bases. This CDR3 contains 17 residues. From germline, CDR1 is MNHEY and CDR2 SMNVEV (reference sequence). The trim removed 6 bases at V and 5 bases at J, leaving 11 bases unmatched. CDR3 region: CASRLLGTSGRWDEQYF. The CDR3 DNA follows: TGTGCCAGCAGACTACTCGGGACTAGCGGGAGGTGGGACGAGCAGTACTTC.

V usage is TRBV18 and J usage is TRBJ2-1, with 10 bases that match TRBD1. The junction had 10 bases not matched to a gene; V was cut back by 6 bases and J by 8 bases. Germline V gene data show CDR1 as KGHSH and CDR2 as LQKENI. This CDR3 spans 15 amino acids. Written as DNA, the CDR3 is TGTGCCAGCTCGCTCACCGGGACAGGGGTATATGAGCAGTTCTTC. Encoded protein: CASSLTGTGVYEQFF.

The chain combines TRBV21-1 with TRBJ2-3; the D call TRBD2 from the table was never checked on the DNA. TRBV21-1 is termed a pseudogene. The CDR3 is 17 amino acids. The CDR3 here is CASTKEASGRCPDTQYF. As DNA, the CDR3 is TGTGCCAGCACCAAGGAAGCTAGCGGGAGGTGTCCAGATACGCAGTATTTT.

The V call is TRBV13, the J call TRBJ1-3; 8 bases fit TRBD1. This CDR3 comprises 14 residues. Germline values: CDR1 PRHDT, CDR2 FYEKMQ (reference sequence). V lost 3 bases, J lost 7 bases, and 5 bases stayed unmatched. The CDR3 DNA is TGTGCCAGCAGCTTCCAGGGGGCGCAGAACACCATATATTTT. Translated: CASSFQGAQNTIYF.

Worth noting for this clone: Other DNA sequences in this specimen translate into the identical CDR3. The chain is built from TRBV6-5 and TRBJ1-5; D is undetermined. Germline V gene data show CDR1 as MNHEY and CDR2 as SVGAGI. CDR3 size: 13 residues. The V end lost 2 bases, the J end lost 5 bases, and 7 bases lay between the germline ends. CDR3 bases: TGTGCCAGCAGTTACGGCGTGGATCAGCCCCAGCATTTT. Its protein product is CASSYGVDQPQHF.

The chain links TRBV27 to TRBJ2-3; no clear D gene. Deletions cut 4 bases from V and 3 bases from J, with 8 bases between. The CDR3 sequence is 13 residues long. The germline CDR1 and CDR2 sequences are MNHEY and SMNVEV (reference sequence). The CDR3 DNA reads as TGTGCCAGCAGTTCTCGACGGACAGATACGCAGTATTTT. This translates into CASSSRRTDTQYF.

This chain joins TRBV28 and TRBJ2-3; D possibly corresponds to TRBD2 (6 bases). Germline CDR1 and CDR2: MDHEN and SYDVKM. The CDR3 sequence is 15 residues long. Trimming removed 3 bases from V and 1 base from J, with 11 bases in between. CDR3 protein: CASSFPPSGTDTQYF. The DNA of the CDR3 is TGTGCCAGCAGTTTCCCCCCTAGCGGCACAGATACGCAGTATTTT.

As DNA, the CDR3 is TGCAGCGTTCAGCCGGGGGTCTCTGGAAACACCATATATTTT. Translation gives CSVQPGVSGNTIYF. The J gene is TRBJ1-3, the V gene TRBV29-1; D perhaps matches TRBD1 (5 bases). This CDR3 has 14 residues. CDR1 SQVTM and CDR2 ANQGSEA come from the germline V gene. V was clipped by 5 bases and J by 0 bases, with 11 bases between them.